This T cell receptor beta chain was identified during a study of T-cell memory formation after mild COVID-19. Details on this clonotype: Its specificity is not known.

CDR3 size: 12 residues. V was shortened by 7 bases and J by 4 bases, with 10 bases between the two germline ends. One entry per CDR3 protein results from TCRdb running MiXCR on the 5' RACE reads. The table records around 390,000 distinct CDR3 sequences, about 17% of them present only once. Findings and limits, study-wide: Pre-infection memory held some responding clones, suggesting pre-existing cross-reactive T cells responded.

Sequencing used PBMCs or a T cell subset sorted from them (not recorded which). The chain has TRBV12-3 or TRBV12-4 and TRBJ1-2; no firm D call. The sequence was obtained from a man between 18 and 29 years old who had mild COVID-19 (a few samples of this study predate the infection). Cell type and time point are not known. The CDR3 region has the DNA TGTGCCAGCACCTTGGGTCCCTATGGCTACACCTTC. Translated, it gives CASTLGPYGYTF.